The 25 T cell receptor beta chains below come from one sample, sequenced in a study of blood T cells in healthy people across ages. The authors ran a second PCR of about 7 to 11 cycles using a sample-barcoded 5' primer and a J-beta primer mix. TCRdb redid the calling of the 5' RACE reads with MiXCR, one entry per CDR3 protein. The sample contains about 1.7 million distinct CDR3 sequences, 28% of which appear only once. What was sequenced was blood. All receptors come from a young woman in good health.

This chain connects TRBV9 to TRBJ1-2; TRBD1 might be the D (5 bases). CDR1 SGDLS and CDR2 YYNGEE come from the germline V gene. V was pared by 6 bases and J by 5 bases, with 20 bases between. The CDR3 is made up of 15 amino acids. The CDR3 bases are TGTGCCAGCACCGGTTCCATGGGGCGAACATATGGCTACACCTTC. Protein product: CASTGSMGRTYGYTF.

This sequence joins TRBV20-1 and TRBJ2-2, with D possibly matching TRBD1 (5 bases). This CDR3 comprises 18 residues. The V gene's germline CDR1 is DFQATT and CDR2 SNEGSKA (reference sequence). Deletions cut 3 bases from V and 4 bases from J, with 24 bases between. The CDR3 loop is CSARPPRLEDISTGELFF. DNA for the CDR3: TGCAGTGCTAGGCCCCCCCGACTCGAGGACATCAGCACCGGGGAGCTGTTTTTT.

The chain is built from TRBV25-1 and TRBJ1-1, with a tentative D call TRBD1 (6 bases). The CDR3 runs to 15 residues. Germline CDR1 reads MGHDK; CDR2 reads SYGVNS. Trimming stripped 2 bases from V and 0 bases from J, with 10 bases between. CDR3 in amino acids: CASSERGGMNTEAFF. In DNA, the CDR3 is TGTGCCAGCAGTGAAAGGGGGGGGATGAACACTGAAGCTTTCTTT.

The genes are TRBV6-6 and TRBJ2-4; 7 bases match TRBD1. Germline V gene data show CDR1 as MNHNY and CDR2 as SVGAGI (reference sequence). This CDR3 has 14 amino acids. Unmatched junction bases numbered 9, after V lost 5 bases and J lost 8 bases. CDR3 sequence (DNA): TGTGCCAGCAGTCCTCGGGACAGCAAGGACATTCAGTACTTC. Translation gives CASSPRDSKDIQYF.

This clonotype was seen ten or more times. In nucleotides, the CDR3 is TGCGCCAGCAGCCGGACAGGGCTGGATACGCAGTATTTT. Its translation is CASSRTGLDTQYF. The chain uses TRBV5-1 and TRBJ2-3; 8 nucleotides line up with TRBD1. J was trimmed by 6 bases and V by 4 bases; bases with no gene match: 4. Germline V CDR1 and CDR2: SGHRS, YFSETQ. The CDR3 is 13 amino acids.

The rearrangement links TRBV3-1 to TRBJ1-2; no definite D call. Trimming took off 3 bases at V and 3 bases at J, with 14 bases between the two ends. CDR1 and CDR2 from the germline V gene are LGHDT and YNNKEL (reference sequence). The CDR3 spans 15 residues. The CDR3, as DNA: TGTGCCAGCAGCCACAAGGCGTTAGCCGACTATGGCTACACCTTC. Its translation is CASSHKALADYGYTF.

This clonotype was observed at least ten times. CDR3 region: CSARDLKGQALSEQYF. In nucleotides, the CDR3 is TGCAGTGCTAGAGATCTCAAGGGACAGGCCTTGAGCGAGCAGTACTTC. The chain links TRBV20-1 to TRBJ2-7, with TRBD1 matching 8 bases. The CDR3 contains 16 residues. The ends lost 0 bases at V and 6 bases at J; junction bases unmatched: 13. Germline assignment: CDR1 DFQATT and CDR2 SNEGSKA (reference sequence).

The chain is built from TRBV11-2 and TRBJ2-6; D is unresolved. V was clipped by 1 base and J by 0 bases, with 22 bases between them. CDR3 length: 21 amino acids. Germline V gene lookup returns CDR1 SGHAT and CDR2 FQNNGV. The CDR3 nucleotides are TGTGCCAGCAGCTTAGTATTCGGCGCGGCAGTTAACTTCTCTGGGGCCAACGTCCTGACTTTC. Protein product: CASSLVFGAAVNFSGANVLTF.

Regarding this clonotype: The junction does not match germline at one end; this may be a read error. This chain uses TRBV7-2 with TRBJ1-1; D is undetermined. The CDR3 loop spans 15 amino acids. The germline CDR1 and CDR2 sequences are SGHTA and FQGNSA. Here the CDR3 reads CASSLSWVGNTEVFF. The CDR3 DNA follows: TGTGCCAGCAGCTTATCGTGGGTGGGGAACACTGAAGTTTTCTTT.

The sample holds a few counts of this clonotype. The chain joins TRBV3-1 to TRBJ2-5; 7 bases align to TRBD1. This CDR3 has 17 amino acids. Germline values: CDR1 LGHDT, CDR2 YNNKEL (reference sequence). The V and J ends lost 5 bases and 4 bases, in that order; junction bases with no gene match: 16. CDR3 sequence reads: CASSENAPTGLLETQYF. In nucleotides, the CDR3 is TGTGCCAGCAGCGAAAATGCCCCGACAGGGCTCCTAGAGACCCAGTACTTC.

This clonotype was seen ten or more times. The chain links TRBV5-1 to TRBJ2-5, with D unresolved. Trimming cost V 3 bases and J 4 bases, with 4 bases left between them. The CDR3 runs to 11 residues. CDR1 is SGHRS, CDR2 YFSETQ, per germline. The CDR3 loop reads CASSSVETQYF. CDR3 sequence (DNA): TGCGCCAGCAGCTCTGTAGAGACCCAGTACTTC.

The table lists this clonotype with a few counts. This chain joins TRBV7-2 and TRBJ1-2; D is possibly TRBD1 (5 bases). The CDR3 is made up of 13 amino acids. The germline V gene encodes CDR1 SGHTA and CDR2 FQGNSA. Trimming pared 5 bases from V and 14 bases from J, leaving 21 bases between. In DNA, the CDR3 is TGTGCCAGCAGCCAAGCTCGCAGGGCTATGTTGACCTTC. It is translated as CASSQARRAMLTF. The full variable domain, completed using reference TRBV7-2 and TRBJ1-2, is GAGVSQSPSNKVTEKGKDVELRCDPISGHTALYWYRQSLGQGLEFLIYFQGNSAPDKSGLPSDRFSAERTGGSVSTLTIQRTQQEDSAVYLCASSQARRAMLTFGSGTRLTVV.

The V gene is TRBV6-1, the J gene TRBJ2-6; D remains unclear. V was trimmed by 4 bases and J by 0 bases, leaving 10 bases between them. Germline V gives CDR1 MNHNS, CDR2 SASEGT. The CDR3 totals 16 residues. Here the CDR3 reads CASSVRPSSGANVLTF. DNA of the CDR3: TGTGCCAGCAGTGTCCGGCCGTCCTCTGGGGCCAACGTCCTGACTTTC.

Only a few counts were recorded for this clonotype. The chain carries TRBV29-1 and TRBJ1-1; no firm D call. CDR1 SQVTM and CDR2 ANQGSEA come from the germline V gene. V dropped 5 bases and J dropped 10 bases, with 14 bases sitting between them. CDR3 length: 11 residues. CDR3: CSVSHSVGAFF. CDR3 nucleotides: TGCAGCGTTTCCCACAGCGTAGGAGCTTTCTTT.

About this clonotype: The junction differs from germline at one of its ends, possibly a read error. The J gene is TRBJ2-3, the V gene TRBV11-2; tentatively, D is TRBD1 (5 bases). Germline CDR1 and CDR2: SGHAT and FQNNGV. The CDR3 totals 14 residues. The CDR3 DNA reads as TGTGCCGGCAGCTCGATGGGGCTCACAGATACGCAGTATTTT. Protein product: CAGSSMGLTDTQYF.

The chain combines TRBV5-1 with TRBJ2-7, with 8 bases identical to TRBD1. The germline CDR1 and CDR2 sequences are SGHRS and YFSETQ. CDR3 length: 15 amino acids. The junction had 4 bases not matched to a gene; V was cut back by 0 bases and J by 2 bases. DNA of the CDR3: TGCGCCAGCAGCTTGGCAGGGGGCGAAACCTACGAGCAGTACTTC. It codes for CASSLAGGETYEQYF.

This clonotype was counted many times. The chain links TRBV5-6 to TRBJ2-4, with 7 bases lining up with TRBD2. CDR3 length: 14 residues. The J segment lost 6 bases and the V segment lost 7 bases, leaving 10 bases of the junction unmatched. Germline V gives CDR1 SGHDT, CDR2 YYEEEE. CDR3 protein: CASVGSGNLNIQYF. The DNA for the CDR3 is TGTGCCAGCGTGGGGAGCGGGAACTTAAACATTCAGTACTTC.

The V and J genes are TRBV7-2 and TRBJ1-4; a possible D gene is TRBD1 (5 bases). Trimming shortened V by 1 base and J by 5 bases, and 14 bases separated the two germline ends. The CDR3 sequence is 16 residues long. Per germline, CDR1 SGHTA and CDR2 FQGNSA. CDR3 in DNA: TGTGCCAGCAGCTTAGTGGCGCAGGGCAAAAATGAAAAACTGTTTTTT. It codes for CASSLVAQGKNEKLFF.

This clonotype was recorded once. A much larger clone lies one base from this, so it may be a read error. V gene TRBV15 combines with J gene TRBJ2-5, with D possibly TRBD2 on 6 matching bases. With the DNA end fitting TRBJ2-7 better, the J assignment may be wrong. Germline V CDR1 and CDR2: LNHNV, YYDKDF (reference sequence). This CDR3 region has 14 residues. The CDR3 sequence: CATSASDMGGEQYF. CDR3 nucleotide sequence: TGTGCCACCAGCGCAAGCGATATGGGAGGCGAGCAGTACTTC.

This clonotype was seen only a few times. The rearrangement links TRBV12-3 or TRBV12-4 to TRBJ2-7; 7 bases agree with TRBD2. V was pared by 8 bases and J by 3 bases, with 13 bases of the junction left unmatched. This CDR3 comprises 15 residues. The CDR3 DNA is TGTGCCAGCTCTGGAGGCAGCGGGATCATCTACGAGCAGTACTTC. Its translation is CASSGGSGIIYEQYF.

This clonotype was picked up a small number of times. The V call is TRBV20-1, the J call TRBJ1-4; the D is unclear. V was trimmed by 2 bases and J by 5 bases, leaving 24 bases between them. The CDR3 length is 18 residues. Germline values: CDR1 DFQATT, CDR2 SNEGSKA (reference sequence). The CDR3 sequence is CSARSYRSGPQLNEKLFF. CDR3 DNA: TGCAGTGCTAGATCCTATCGCTCCGGACCCCAATTGAATGAAAAACTGTTTTTT.

The chain links TRBV29-1 to TRBJ2-4; 7 nucleotides match TRBD1. The closer fit of TRBJ2-7 to the DNA end suggests the J call may be wrong. Germline V lookup: CDR1 SQVTM, CDR2 ANQGSEA. The CDR3 is 15 amino acids. CDR3 coding DNA: TGCAGCGTCCGAGGAGATTTGGGACAGAGCTACGAGCAGTACTTC. It encodes CSVRGDLGQSYEQYF.

This clonotype has a single count. The V and J genes are TRBV11-2 and TRBJ2-3; 9 bases are shared with TRBD2. With 1 base clipped from V and 6 bases from J, the junction kept 8 bases outside the gene matches. There are 16 residues in the CDR3. Looked up from germline, CDR1 is SGHAT and CDR2 is FQNNGV. As DNA, the CDR3 is TGTGCCAGCAGCTTAGGGCGGGGGGGCTTAGGGGATACGCAGTATTTT. This sequence encodes CASSLGRGGLGDTQYF.

V and J are TRBV4-2 and TRBJ2-2; a weak D match, TRBD1 (5 bases). The germline V gene has CDR1 LGHNA and CDR2 YNFKEQ. V lost 0 bases, J lost 5 bases, and 16 bases lay in between. The CDR3 extends over 17 amino acids. The CDR3 region has the DNA TGTGCCAGCAGCCAAGAAACGGTGGCAGGGTGGACCGGGGAGCTGTTTTTT. This gives the protein CASSQETVAGWTGELFF.

This chain connects TRBV20-1 to TRBJ2-5; D is unresolved. Germline CDR1 is DFQATT and CDR2 is SNEGSKA (reference sequence). The length of the CDR3 is 12 residues. Trimming stripped 1 base from V and 5 bases from J, with 8 bases between. DNA of the CDR3: TGCAGTGCTAGAGGTTCGGGCGAGACCCAGTACTTC. It translates to CSARGSGETQYF.